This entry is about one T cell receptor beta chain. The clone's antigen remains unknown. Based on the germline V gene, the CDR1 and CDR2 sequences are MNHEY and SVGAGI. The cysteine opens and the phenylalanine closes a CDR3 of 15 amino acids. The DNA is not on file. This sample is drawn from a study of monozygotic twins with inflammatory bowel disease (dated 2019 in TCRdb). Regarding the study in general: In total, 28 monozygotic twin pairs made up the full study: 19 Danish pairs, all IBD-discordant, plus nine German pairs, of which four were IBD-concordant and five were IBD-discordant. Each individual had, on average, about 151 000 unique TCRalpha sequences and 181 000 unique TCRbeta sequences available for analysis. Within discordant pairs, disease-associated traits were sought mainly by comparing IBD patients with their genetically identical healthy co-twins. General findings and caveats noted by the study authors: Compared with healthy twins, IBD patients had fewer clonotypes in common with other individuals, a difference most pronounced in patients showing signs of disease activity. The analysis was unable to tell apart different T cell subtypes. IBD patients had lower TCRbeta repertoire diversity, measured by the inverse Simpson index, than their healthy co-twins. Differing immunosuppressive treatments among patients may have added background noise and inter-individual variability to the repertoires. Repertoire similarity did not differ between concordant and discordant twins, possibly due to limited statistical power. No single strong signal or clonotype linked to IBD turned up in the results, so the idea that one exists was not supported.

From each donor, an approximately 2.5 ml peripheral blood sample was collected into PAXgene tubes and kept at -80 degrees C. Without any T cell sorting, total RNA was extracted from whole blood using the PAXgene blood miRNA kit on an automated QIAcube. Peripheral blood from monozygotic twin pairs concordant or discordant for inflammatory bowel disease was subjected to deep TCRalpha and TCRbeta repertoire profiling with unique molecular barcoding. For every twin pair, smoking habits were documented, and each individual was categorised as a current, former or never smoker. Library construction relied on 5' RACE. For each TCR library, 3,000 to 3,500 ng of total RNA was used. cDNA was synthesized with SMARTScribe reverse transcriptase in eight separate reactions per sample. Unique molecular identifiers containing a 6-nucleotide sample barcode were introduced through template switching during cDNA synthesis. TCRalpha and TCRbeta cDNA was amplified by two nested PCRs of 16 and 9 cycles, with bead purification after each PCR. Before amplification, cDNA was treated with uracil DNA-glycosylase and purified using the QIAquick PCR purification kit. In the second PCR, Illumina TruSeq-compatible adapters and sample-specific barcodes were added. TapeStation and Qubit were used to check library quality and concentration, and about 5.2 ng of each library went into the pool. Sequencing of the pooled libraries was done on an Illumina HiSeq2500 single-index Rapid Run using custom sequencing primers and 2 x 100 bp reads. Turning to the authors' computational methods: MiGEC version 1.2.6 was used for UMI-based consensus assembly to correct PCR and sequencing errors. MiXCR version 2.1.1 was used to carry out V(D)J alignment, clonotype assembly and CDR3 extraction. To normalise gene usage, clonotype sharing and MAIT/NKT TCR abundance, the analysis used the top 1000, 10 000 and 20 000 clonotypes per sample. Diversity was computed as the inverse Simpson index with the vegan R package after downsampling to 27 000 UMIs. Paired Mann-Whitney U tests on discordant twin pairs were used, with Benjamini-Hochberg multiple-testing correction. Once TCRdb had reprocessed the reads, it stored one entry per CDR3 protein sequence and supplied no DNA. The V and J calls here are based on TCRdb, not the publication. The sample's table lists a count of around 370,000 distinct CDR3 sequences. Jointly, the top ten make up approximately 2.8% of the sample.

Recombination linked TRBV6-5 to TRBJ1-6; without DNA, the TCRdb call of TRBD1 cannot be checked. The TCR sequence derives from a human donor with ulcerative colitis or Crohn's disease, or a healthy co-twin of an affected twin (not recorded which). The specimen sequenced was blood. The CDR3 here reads CASTDPGTVNSPLHF.